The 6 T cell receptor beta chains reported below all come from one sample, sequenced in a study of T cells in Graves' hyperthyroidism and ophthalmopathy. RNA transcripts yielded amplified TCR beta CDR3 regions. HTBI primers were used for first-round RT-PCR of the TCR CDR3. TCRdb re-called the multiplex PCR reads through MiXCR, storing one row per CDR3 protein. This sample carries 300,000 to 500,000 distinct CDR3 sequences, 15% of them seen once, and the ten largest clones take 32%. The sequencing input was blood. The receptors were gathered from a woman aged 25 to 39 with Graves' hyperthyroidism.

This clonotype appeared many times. The CDR3 loop is CASSQEPSTDTDTQYF. The CDR3 DNA is TGCGCCAGCAGCCAAGAACCCTCGACGGACACAGATACGCAGTATTTT. The chain links TRBV4-1 to TRBJ2-3; unclear D gene. The V and J ends lost 0 bases and 2 bases respectively, with 12 bases between them. Germline CDR1 reads MGHRA; CDR2 reads YSYEKL. The CDR3 is made up of 16 amino acids.

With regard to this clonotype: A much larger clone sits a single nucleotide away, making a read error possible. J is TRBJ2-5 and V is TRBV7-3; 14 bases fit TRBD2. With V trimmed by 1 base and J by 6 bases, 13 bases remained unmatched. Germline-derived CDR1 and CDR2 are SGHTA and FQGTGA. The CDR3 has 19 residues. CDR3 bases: TGTGCCAGCAGCTTAATAAGCCCGACTAGCGGGAGGGGGCGAAAGACCCAGTACTTC. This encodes CASSLISPTSGRGRKTQYF.

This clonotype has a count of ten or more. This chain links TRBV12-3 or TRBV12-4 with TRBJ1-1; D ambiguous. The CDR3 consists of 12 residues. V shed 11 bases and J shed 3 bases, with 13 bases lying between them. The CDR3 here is CACQRAHTEAFF. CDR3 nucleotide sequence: TGTGCCTGCCAACGGGCTCACACTGAAGCTTTCTTT.

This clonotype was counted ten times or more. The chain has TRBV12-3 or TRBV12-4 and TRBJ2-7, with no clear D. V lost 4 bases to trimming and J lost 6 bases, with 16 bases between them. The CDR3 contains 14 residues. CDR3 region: CASSSSGPPAEQYF. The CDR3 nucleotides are TGTGCCAGCAGTTCCTCGGGCCCCCCCGCCGAGCAGTACTTC.

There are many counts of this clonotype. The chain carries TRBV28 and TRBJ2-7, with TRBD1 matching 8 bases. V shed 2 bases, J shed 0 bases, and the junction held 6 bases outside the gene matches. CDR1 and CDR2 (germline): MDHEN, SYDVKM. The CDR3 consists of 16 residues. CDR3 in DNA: TGTGCCAGCAGTTTAAGAGGACAGGGCGGCTCCTACGAGCAGTACTTC. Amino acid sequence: CASSLRGQGGSYEQYF.

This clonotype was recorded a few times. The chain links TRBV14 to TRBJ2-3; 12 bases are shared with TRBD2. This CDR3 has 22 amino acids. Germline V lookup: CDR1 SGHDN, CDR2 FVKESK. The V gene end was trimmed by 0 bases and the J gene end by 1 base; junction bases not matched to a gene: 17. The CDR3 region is CASSQDYPGGTSGYRGTDTQYF. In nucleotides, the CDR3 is TGTGCCAGCAGCCAAGATTACCCGGGCGGGACTAGCGGGTACCGAGGCACAGATACGCAGTATTTT.